The 28 T cell receptor beta chains below were found in one sample sequenced in a study of CD8 T cells in ankylosing spondylitis. One entry per CDR3 protein, called by TCRdb with MiXCR from the 5' RACE reads. This table holds around 150,000 distinct CDR3 sequences, under 45% found once. Input material: synovial fluid, either unsorted or a sorted T cell fraction (not recorded which). These receptors originate from a male donor with ankylosing spondylitis.

The genes are TRBV4-1 and TRBJ1-1; the D gene is possibly TRBD1 (5 bases). The CDR3 is 15 residues long. Germline values: CDR1 MGHRA, CDR2 YSYEKL. V lost 3 bases and J lost 1, with 12 bases in between. CDR3 DNA: TGCGCCAGCAGCCATGGGACCTCCTCGAACACTGAAGCTTTCTTT. Amino acids: CASSHGTSSNTEAFF.

The J gene is TRBJ2-7, the V gene TRBV13; 8 bases fit TRBD1. CDR3 length: 12 residues. V lost 4 bases and J lost 6; bases outside the gene matches: 2. Germline V gives CDR1 PRHDT, CDR2 FYEKMQ (reference sequence). The CDR3 DNA sequence: TGTGCCAGCAGCTCGGACAGGGTCGAGCAGTACTTC. This encodes CASSSDRVEQYF.

V is TRBV29-1 and J is TRBJ2-1; D possibly corresponds to TRBD1 (6 bases). CDR3 length: 11 residues. The germline V and J ends were trimmed by 4 bases and 15 bases, with 16 bases remaining between them. Germline CDR1 is SQVTM and CDR2 is ANQGSEA. The CDR3 loop reads CSVGGVNRVFF. The CDR3 bases are TGCAGCGTTGGGGGCGTGAACAGGGTGTTCTTC.

The sample holds a few counts of this clonotype. The V and J genes are TRBV4-3 and TRBJ2-5, with 10 positions matching TRBD1. J gave up 3 bases and V 0 bases, and 4 bases lay outside the gene matches. The CDR3 extends over 16 amino acids. The germline V gene encodes CDR1 LGHNA and CDR2 YSLEER. CDR3 in amino acids: CASSQETGTGEETQYF. The CDR3 bases are TGCGCCAGCAGCCAAGAGACCGGGACAGGGGAAGAGACCCAGTACTTC.

This chain joins TRBV12-3 or TRBV12-4 and TRBJ2-7; possibly TRBD1 for D (6 bases). Trimming shortened V by 3 bases and J by 0 bases, and 9 bases separated the two germline ends. The CDR3 runs to 14 residues. CDR3 bases: TGTGCCAGCAGTTTTTGGGACAACTCCTACGAGCAGTACTTC. Its translation: CASSFWDNSYEQYF.

This clonotype was found once. The gene calls are TRBV7-3 and TRBJ2-1; TRBD2 matches at 10 bases. CDR3 length equals 13 residues. Germline loops: CDR1 SGHTA, CDR2 FQGTGA. Trimming cost V 5 bases and J 13 bases; bases outside gene matches: 8. The CDR3 DNA is TGTGCCAGCAGCCCTCAGACTAGCGGGCTCCAGTTCTTC. Translation: CASSPQTSGLQFF.

The rearrangement links TRBV10-3 to TRBJ1-3; possible D gene TRBD1, 5 bases. The germline V gene has CDR1 ENHRY and CDR2 SYGVKD. The CDR3 runs 13 residues. Trimming took off 10 bases at V and 5 bases at J, with 15 bases between the two ends. The CDR3 reads CATGTTLRNTIYF. DNA of the CDR3: TGTGCCACAGGGACTACCTTGAGAAACACCATATATTTT.

Only a few counts were recorded for this clonotype. The chain links TRBV28 to TRBJ1-2; the D is unclear. With 4 bases removed from V and 2 bases from J, the gap between germline ends came to 11 bases. The CDR3 has 14 residues. Germline assignment: CDR1 MDHEN and CDR2 SYDVKM. CDR3 amino acids: CASSSPTQNYGYTF. CDR3 nucleotide sequence: TGTGCCAGCAGTTCCCCGACCCAAAACTATGGCTACACCTTC.

V and J are TRBV27 and TRBJ1-1; the match to TRBD1 covers 9 bases. This CDR3 comprises 14 residues. CDR1 is MNHEY, CDR2 SMNVEV, per germline (reference sequence). The J segment lost 5 bases and the V segment lost 6 bases, leaving 7 bases of the junction unmatched. CDR3: CASRLQGAGTEAFF. In nucleotides, the CDR3 is TGTGCCAGCAGACTACAGGGGGCTGGGACTGAAGCTTTCTTT.

This clonotype was observed a handful of times. This chain links TRBV29-1 with TRBJ1-5, with D perhaps TRBD1 (5 bases). V was shortened by 2 bases and J by 0 bases, with 20 bases between the two germline ends. Germline-derived CDR1 and CDR2 are SQVTM and ANQGSEA. The CDR3 runs 18 residues. This CDR3 is CSVETTSPGGDSNQPQHF. Written as DNA, the CDR3 is TGCAGCGTTGAAACAACCTCCCCGGGGGGTGATAGCAATCAGCCCCAGCATTTT.

V is TRBV6-5 and J is TRBJ1-6; the match to TRBD1 covers 7 bases. With V trimmed by 2 bases and J by 11 bases, 12 bases remained unmatched. Germline CDR1 is MNHEY and CDR2 is SVGAGI. This CDR3 has 16 residues. CDR3 residues: CASSYIDREGLAPLHF. In DNA, the CDR3 is TGTGCCAGCAGTTACATAGACAGGGAAGGCCTGGCACCCCTCCACTTT.

The chain is built from TRBV4-1 and TRBJ2-3; D is unclear. The CDR3 length is 15 residues. Germline-derived CDR1 and CDR2 are MGHRA and YSYEKL. The V gene lost 4 bases and the J gene lost 0 bases, with 11 bases spanning the gap. The CDR3 region is CASSPWYSSTDTQYF. The DNA for the CDR3 is TGCGCCAGCAGCCCCTGGTACAGCAGCACAGATACGCAGTATTTT.

V usage is TRBV7-8 and J usage is TRBJ1-5; D remains ambiguous. The V end was cut by 5 bases, the J end by 5 bases, with 16 bases between. The germline gives CDR1 SGHVS, CDR2 FQNEAQ. The CDR3 sequence is 15 residues long. The CDR3 DNA follows: TGTGCCAGCAGCCCACACGCCGGACCCTATCAGCCCCAGCATTTT. This codes for CASSPHAGPYQPQHF.

This chain uses TRBV27 with TRBJ2-1; possibly TRBD2 for D (5 bases). V was cut by 6 bases and J by 9 bases, with 18 bases left in between. The CDR3 length is 14 residues. Per germline, CDR1 MNHEY and CDR2 SMNVEV (reference sequence). In DNA form, the CDR3 reads TGTGCCAGCAGCTACGGACTCGATTTGGGTGAGCAGTTCTTC. Amino acids: CASSYGLDLGEQFF.

Ten or more counts support this clonotype. CDR3 protein: CAVTGTDSYEQYF. CDR3 sequence (DNA): TGTGCCGTTACCGGGACGGATTCCTACGAGCAGTACTTC. J is TRBJ2-7 and V is TRBV2, with D possibly called TRBD1 or TRBD2 (5 bases each). Germline assignment: CDR1 SNHLY and CDR2 FYNNEI. The V gene lost 11 bases and the J gene lost 1 base, with 15 bases spanning the gap. The CDR3 sequence is 13 residues long.

The chain employs TRBV5-1 and TRBJ2-6; weak D call: TRBD2 (5 bases). V was clipped by 0 bases and J by 1 base, with 5 bases between them. The CDR3 covers 15 residues. CDR1 and CDR2 from the germline V gene are SGHRS and YFSETQ. The CDR3 loop is CASSLAGSGANVLTF. In DNA form, the CDR3 reads TGCGCCAGCAGCTTGGCGGGGTCTGGGGCCAACGTCCTGACTTTC.

The rearrangement uses TRBV28 and TRBJ1-5; 9 bases match TRBD1. Trimming removed 7 bases from V and 5 bases from J; junction bases left unmatched: 9. This CDR3 spans 15 amino acids. Germline lookup yields CDR1 MDHEN and CDR2 SYDVKM. The CDR3 loop reads CASTRGDRVDQPQHF. The CDR3 DNA sequence: TGTGCCAGCACCCGGGGGGACAGGGTGGATCAGCCCCAGCATTTT.

The genes are TRBV28 and TRBJ1-5; no clear D. This CDR3 is built from 13 residues. Germline CDR1 and CDR2: MDHEN and SYDVKM. Trimming cost V 7 bases and J 0 bases, with 7 bases left between them. CDR3 DNA sequence: TGTGCCAGCAACGACATTAGCAATCAGCCCCAGCATTTT. It is translated as CASNDISNQPQHF. The full variable domain, its missing parts supplied by reference TRBV28 and TRBJ1-5, is DVKVTQSSRYLVKRTGEKVFLECVQDMDHENMFWYRQDPGLGLRLIYFSYDVKMKEKGDIPEGYSVSREKKERFSLILESASTNQTSMYLCASNDISNQPQHFGDGTRLSIL.

The V call is TRBV20-1, the J call TRBJ1-6; 8 bases line up with TRBD1. Germline trimming cut 6 bases from V and 9 bases from J; bases unmatched to any gene: 10. Germline V gene data show CDR1 as DFQATT and CDR2 as SNEGSKA (reference sequence). CDR3 size: 14 residues. The chain's CDR3 is CSAWTGRWSSPLHF. Here the CDR3 DNA reads TGCAGTGCATGGACAGGGCGATGGAGTTCACCCCTCCACTTT.

As DNA, the CDR3 is TGTGCCAGCAGCCAAGATTGGGGCGGGAACACTGAAGCTTTCTTT. This sequence encodes CASSQDWGGNTEAFF. The V and J genes are TRBV3-1 and TRBJ1-1, with D possibly TRBD1 on 5 matching bases. The CDR3 consists of 15 residues. Trimming stripped 0 bases from V and 1 base from J, with 9 bases between. From germline, CDR1 is LGHDT and CDR2 YNNKEL (reference sequence).

This clonotype has only a few counts. The genes are TRBV3-1 and TRBJ2-2; 9 bases are shared with TRBD1. Germline CDR1 reads LGHDT; CDR2 reads YNNKEL (reference sequence). The CDR3 runs to 16 residues. V shed 6 bases and J 5 bases; nucleotides not matched to a gene: 10. CDR3 sequence (DNA): TGTGCCAGCAGACCCGGTAGGACAGGGGATACCGGGGAGCTGTTTTTT. Protein product: CASRPGRTGDTGELFF.

The J gene is TRBJ2-1, the V gene TRBV5-1, with 14 bases lining up with TRBD2. CDR3 length: 19 residues. The germline gives CDR1 SGHRS, CDR2 YFSETQ. The junction had 10 bases not matched to a gene; V was cut back by 2 bases and J by 3 bases. In nucleotides, the CDR3 is TGCGCCAGCAGCTTCCTGGGACTAGCGGGAGTGGTACACTACAATGAGCAGTTCTTC. Translated, it gives CASSFLGLAGVVHYNEQFF.

Ten or more counts support this clonotype. J is TRBJ2-2 and V is TRBV12-3 or TRBV12-4; the match to TRBD2 covers 12 bases. The junction had 4 bases not matched to a gene; V was cut back by 3 bases and J by 5 bases. CDR3 length: 16 amino acids. The CDR3 loop is CASSFGTSGPTGELFF. The CDR3, as DNA: TGTGCCAGCAGTTTCGGGACTAGCGGGCCAACCGGGGAGCTGTTTTTT.

This clonotype was counted only a few times. The chain carries TRBV12-3 or TRBV12-4 and TRBJ2-7; D unclear. The CDR3 runs to 14 residues. V was trimmed by 7 bases and J by 4 bases, leaving 17 bases between them. CDR3 nucleotide sequence: TGTGCCAGCACCCCTCACCCCGTCGGTTACGAGCAGTACTTC. Encoded protein: CASTPHPVGYEQYF.

This clonotype was counted a few times. This sequence joins TRBV28 and TRBJ2-3; no clear D gene. Germline V CDR1 and CDR2: MDHEN, SYDVKM. The V end lost 3 bases, the J end lost 0 bases, and 16 bases lay between the germline ends. The CDR3 totals 17 residues. CDR3: CASSLNQAYTSTDTQYF. The CDR3 nucleotides are TGTGCCAGCAGTTTGAATCAGGCCTACACTAGCACAGATACGCAGTATTTT.

The chain is built from TRBV12-3 or TRBV12-4 and TRBJ2-4; D possibly corresponds to TRBD2 (5 bases). The CDR3 contains 14 residues. Trimming took off 3 bases at V and 8 bases at J, with 14 bases between the two ends. CDR3 DNA: TGTGCCAGCAGTTTGAGTGCGGTCGGGGACATTCAGTACTTC. Translation: CASSLSAVGDIQYF.

This clonotype occurred many times. J is TRBJ2-7 and V is TRBV4-1, with a possible D match to TRBD2 (5 bases). This CDR3 region has 12 residues. Between the trimmed V and J ends, which lost 5 bases and 12 bases, there was a span of 17 bases. Germline lookup yields CDR1 MGHRA and CDR2 YSYEKL. DNA of the CDR3: TGCGCCAGCAGCGGAGGACCGTTTCAGACGTACTTC. Translation: CASSGGPFQTYF.

The CDR3 coding sequence is TGTGCCAGCAGTTTTTGGCCGGGGGGGCGTGATGAAGCTTTCTTT. Translated, it gives CASSFWPGGRDEAFF. This chain joins TRBV12-3 or TRBV12-4 and TRBJ1-1, with a possible D match to TRBD1 (6 bases). The CDR3 is made up of 15 amino acids. Trimming shortened V by 3 bases and J by 7 bases, and 18 bases separated the two germline ends.